Sequencing of this TCR beta chain was carried out in a study of metastatic and nonmetastatic thyroid tumors. This clone came up many times. The junction and the germline gene differ at one end; a read error may be behind it. Thyroid surgery was performed in patients who had received no treatment beforehand. TCRdb reanalyzed the PCR reads with MiXCR. The sample has tens of thousands of clones; around 16% are singletons. This CDR3 has 14 amino acids. The rearrangement joins TRBV12-3 or TRBV12-4 to TRBJ1-4, with D possibly TRBD1 on 6 matching bases. The clonotype comes from a male donor with papillary thyroid cancer or a benign thyroid nodule (not recorded which). Some clones in this sample may be carry-over from other donors' samples. The source material was blood. The CDR3 bases are TGTGCCAGCAGTCCCGGGACATTTAATGAAGAACTGTTTTTT. Amino acids: CASSPGTFNEELFF.